One and the same sample provided the 24 T cell receptor beta chains below, sequenced in a study of blood T cell repertoires in COVID-19. The table came from immunoSEQ multiplex PCR; TCRdb's copy has only in-frame clones and leaves some out. The sample lists 90,000 to 130,000 clones, about 85% seen once, with approximately 1.5% in the top ten. Sequencing input: peripheral blood. The receptor source for this set is a man aged 40-50 years with acute or convalescent COVID-19.

The chain combines TRBV7-2 with TRBJ1-1; D remains ambiguous. Between the trimmed V and J ends, which lost 7 bases and 0 bases, there was a span of 15 bases. This CDR3 is built from 15 residues. Germline V lookup: CDR1 SGHTA, CDR2 FQGNSA. CDR3: CASTKQNMMNTEAFF. The CDR3 DNA sequence: TGTGCCAGCACAAAACAGAATATGATGAACACTGAAGCTTTCTTT. Full variable domain (remainder filled in from reference TRBV7-2 and TRBJ1-1): GAGVSQSPSNKVTEKGKDVELRCDPISGHTALYWYRQSLGQGLEFLIYFQGNSAPDKSGLPSDRFSAERTGGSVSTLTIQRTQQEDSAVYLCASTKQNMMNTEAFFGQGTRLTVV.

This rearrangement joins TRBV7-8 to TRBJ1-2; 7 bases are shared with TRBD1. The CDR3 runs to 15 residues. Trimming cost V 4 bases and J 7 bases; bases outside gene matches: 12. The germline V gene has CDR1 SGHVS and CDR2 FQNEAQ. CDR3 in amino acids: CASSSRTGGRLGYTF. DNA for the CDR3: TGTGCCAGCAGCTCGCGGACAGGAGGACGCCTTGGCTACACCTTC.

The V gene is TRBV3-1 (or the pseudogene TRBV3-2), the J gene TRBJ2-2, with D tentatively TRBD1 (5 bases). Trimming took off 4 bases at V and 6 bases at J, with 24 bases between the two ends. CDR3 length equals 18 residues. Looked up from germline, CDR1 is LGHDT and CDR2 is YNNKEL (reference sequence). In DNA, the CDR3 is TGTGCCAGCAGCCGCACCCAGGGCTCCCAGTTTCGTCCCGGGGAGCTGTTTTTT. Its protein product is CASSRTQGSQFRPGELFF.

The V gene is TRBV29-1, the J gene TRBJ1-2; TRBD1 matches at 8 bases. CDR1 and CDR2 from the germline V gene are SQVTM and ANQGSEA. With V trimmed by 7 bases and J by 4 bases, 8 bases remained unmatched. This CDR3 has 13 amino acids. Here the CDR3 DNA reads TGCAGCGCCAAACAGGGGGAGGGCTATGGCTACACCTTC. This encodes CSAKQGEGYGYTF.

The chain combines TRBV15 with TRBJ2-7; D may be TRBD2 (7 bases). Trimming pared 5 bases from V and 3 bases from J, leaving 14 bases between. Germline V gene sequence: CDR1 LNHNV, CDR2 YYDKDF (reference sequence). The CDR3 has 14 residues. As DNA, the CDR3 is TGTGCCACCAGCGAGGGGGGGGTATACTACGAGCAGTACTTC. Translated, it gives CATSEGGVYYEQYF.

The chain joins TRBV7-3 to TRBJ2-2; TRBD2 matches 7 bases. The trim removed 6 bases at V and 1 base at J, leaving 5 bases unmatched. The germline V gene has CDR1 SGHTA and CDR2 FQGTGA. The CDR3 spans 15 residues. In nucleotides, the CDR3 is TGTGCCAGCAGGAACGGGGGGAAGAACACCGGGGAGCTGTTTTTT. It is translated as CASRNGGKNTGELFF.

The chain joins TRBV15 to TRBJ2-1, with 11 bases matching TRBD2. This CDR3 contains 15 residues. V lost 1 base, J lost 9 bases, and 5 bases stayed unmatched. From germline, CDR1 is LNHNV and CDR2 YYDKDF (reference sequence). The CDR3 sequence is CATSRGASGGREQFF. CDR3 bases: TGTGCCACCAGCAGAGGGGCTAGCGGGGGGCGTGAGCAGTTCTTC.

The chain carries TRBV5-1 and TRBJ2-3; 15 bases align to TRBD2. The CDR3 loop spans 17 amino acids. Trimming took 2 bases from V and 3 from J; bases not matched to a gene: 4. Germline CDR1 SGHRS, CDR2 YFSETQ. CDR3 bases: TGCGCCAGCAGCTTCGGACTAGCGGGGGGGTTTACAGATACGCAGTATTTT. Protein: CASSFGLAGGFTDTQYF. The whole variable domain, filled in from reference TRBV5-1 and TRBJ2-3, reads KAGVTQTPRYLIKTRGQQVTLSCSPISGHRSVSWYQQTPGQGLQFLFEYFSETQRNKGNFPGRFSGRQFSNSRSEMNVSTLELGDSALYLCASSFGLAGGFTDTQYFGPGTRLTVL.

The chain has TRBV11-1 and TRBJ2-6; D perhaps matches TRBD2 (7 bases). Trimming shortened V by 6 bases and J by 4 bases, and 16 bases separated the two germline ends. This CDR3 is built from 16 residues. Germline V gives CDR1 SGHAT, CDR2 FQDESV (reference sequence). The CDR3 here is CASSPGGAGGANVLTF. CDR3 nucleotides: TGTGCCAGCAGTCCTGGGGGGGCGGGCGGGGCCAACGTCCTGACTTTC.

V is TRBV27 and J is TRBJ1-3, with TRBD1 matching over 8 bases. The trim removed 6 bases at V and 4 bases at J, leaving 5 bases unmatched. This CDR3 is built from 14 residues. From germline, CDR1 is MNHEY and CDR2 SMNVEV (reference sequence). CDR3 loop: CASRGQGRGNTIYF. CDR3 bases: TGTGCCAGCAGAGGACAGGGAAGAGGAAACACCATATATTTT.

The rearrangement uses TRBV2 and TRBJ1-5; no definite D call. Trimming removed 0 bases from V and 0 bases from J, with 9 bases in between. Germline CDR1 is SNHLY and CDR2 is FYNNEI. The CDR3 runs 16 residues. CDR3 amino acids: CASSEAWGGSNQPQHF. DNA of the CDR3: TGTGCCAGCAGTGAAGCGTGGGGAGGTAGCAATCAGCCCCAGCATTTT.

The V call is TRBV4-3, the J call TRBJ1-2; 7 nucleotides line up with TRBD1. The germline V gene has CDR1 LGHNA and CDR2 YSLEER. V lost 0 bases to trimming and J lost 4 bases; unmatched junction nucleotides: 2. The CDR3 has 14 residues. The CDR3 protein is CASSQETGPYGYTF. CDR3 DNA sequence: TGCGCCAGCAGCCAAGAGACAGGGCCCTATGGCTACACCTTC.

This sequence joins TRBV3-1 (or the pseudogene TRBV3-2) and TRBJ2-2; 8 bases are shared with TRBD2. CDR1 and CDR2 (germline): LGHDT, YNNKEL (reference sequence). Losses at the gene ends were 3 bases for V and 4 bases for J; bases not matched to a gene: 4. The CDR3 consists of 15 residues. The CDR3 nucleotides read TGTGCCAGCAGCCACGGGACTAGATCCACCGGGGAGCTGTTTTTT. Its translation is CASSHGTRSTGELFF.

The chain combines TRBV28 with TRBJ2-3; D gene ambiguous. The CDR3 covers 15 residues. Germline V gene lookup returns CDR1 MDHEN and CDR2 SYDVKM. Trimming left V 6 bases short and J 3 bases short, with 16 bases between. CDR3 sequence: CASSLIARLTDTQYF. The CDR3 region has the DNA TGTGCCAGCAGCCTCATCGCGCGGTTAACAGATACGCAGTATTTT. The whole variable domain, filled in from reference TRBV28 and TRBJ2-3, reads DVKVTQSSRYLVKRTGEKVFLECVQDMDHENMFWYRQDPGLGLRLIYFSYDVKMKEKGDIPEGYSVSREKKERFSLILESASTNQTSMYLCASSLIARLTDTQYFGPGTRLTVL.

The CDR3 DNA sequence: TGTGCCAGTAGTCCGGGACAGGGGTACTATGGCTACACCTTC. Translated: CASSPGQGYYGYTF. The gene calls are TRBV19 and TRBJ1-2; 10 positions agree with TRBD1. The V segment lost 5 bases and the J segment 3 bases; nucleotides outside the gene matches: 3. In germline, CDR1 is LNHDA, CDR2 SQIVND (reference sequence). This CDR3 spans 14 amino acids.

The chain joins TRBV19 to TRBJ2-2, with 13 bases fitting TRBD2. The V gene's germline CDR1 is LNHDA and CDR2 SQIVND (reference sequence). The CDR3 is 18 amino acids. Trimming cost V 3 bases and J 3 bases; bases outside gene matches: 7. This CDR3 reads CASSITGLAGAHTGELFF. The CDR3 DNA sequence: TGTGCCAGTAGTATTACCGGACTAGCGGGAGCCCACACCGGGGAGCTGTTTTTT.

The chain links TRBV19 to TRBJ1-4, with D possibly matching TRBD1 (5 bases). Germline loops: CDR1 LNHDA, CDR2 SQIVND (reference sequence). This CDR3 spans 17 amino acids. V lost 4 bases and J 0 bases, leaving 15 bases between the germline ends. CDR3 protein: CASSTPKRGTTNEKLFF. The CDR3 DNA reads TGTGCCAGTAGTACCCCGAAAAGGGGAACAACTAATGAAAAACTGTTTTTT.

The chain carries TRBV18 and TRBJ2-5, with TRBD1 as a possible D gene (7 bases). The V gene's germline CDR1 is KGHSH and CDR2 LQKENI. V lost 3 bases to trimming and J lost 0 bases, with 11 bases between them. This CDR3 spans 15 amino acids. CDR3 coding DNA: TGTGCCAGCTCACCTGCAGGGGGGTACCAAGAGACCCAGTACTTC. It yields the protein CASSPAGGYQETQYF.

The sample holds one count of this clone. The J gene is TRBJ1-1, the V gene TRBV5-1, with D possibly TRBD1 on 6 matching bases. V was cut by 1 base and J by 2 bases, with 9 bases left in between. CDR1 and CDR2 from the germline V gene are SGHRS and YFSETQ. This CDR3 spans 14 amino acids. The CDR3 nucleotides are TGCGCCAGCAGCTTGACAGGGCGAAACACTGAAGCTTTCTTT. Protein sequence: CASSLTGRNTEAFF.

The J gene is TRBJ1-2, the V gene TRBV18, with a weak D call TRBD1 (5 bases). CDR1 is KGHSH and CDR2 is LQKENI in the germline V gene. CDR3 length: 14 residues. V lost 6 bases to trimming and J lost 3 bases, with 14 bases between them. Here the CDR3 reads CASSPRTRDYGYTF. The CDR3 region has the DNA TGTGCCAGCTCCCCCCGGACACGGGACTATGGCTACACCTTC. The whole variable domain, remainder taken from reference TRBV18 and TRBJ1-2, is NAGVMQNPRHLVRRRGQEARLRCSPMKGHSHVYWYRQLPEEGLKFMVYLQKENIIDESGMPKERFSAEFPKEGPSILRIQQVVRGDSAAYFCASSPRTRDYGYTFGSGTRLTVV.

This clone occurred once. The CDR3 DNA reads as TGCAGCGTCGGGACAGGGCCAGGAGAGACCCAGTACTTC. Encoded protein: CSVGTGPGETQYF. V gene TRBV29-1 combines with J gene TRBJ2-5; 9 bases agree with TRBD1. The junction had 6 bases not matched to a gene; V was cut back by 6 bases and J by 4 bases. CDR1 is SQVTM, CDR2 ANQGSEA, per germline. The length of the CDR3 is 13 residues.

The V gene is TRBV1, the J gene TRBJ1-4. TRBV1 is classified as a pseudogene. The CDR3 sequence is 10 residues long. The CDR3 DNA sequence: TGCGCGCGGATTCTTGGGAAACTGTTTTTT. Amino acid sequence: CARILGKLFF.

V gene TRBV4-3 combines with J gene TRBJ1-2; TRBD1 aligns across 9 bases. Per germline, CDR1 LGHNA and CDR2 YSLEER. With V trimmed by 0 bases and J by 5 bases, 4 bases remained unmatched. The CDR3 is 15 amino acids. CDR3 nucleotides: TGCGCCAGCAGCCAAGATCGGGGACAGGGATATGGCTACACCTTC. Protein sequence: CASSQDRGQGYGYTF.

The rearrangement joins TRBV2 to TRBJ1-6, with no clear D. The germline gives CDR1 SNHLY, CDR2 FYNNEI. V was pared by 7 bases and J by 5 bases, with 18 bases between. The CDR3 runs 16 residues. CDR3 sequence (DNA): TGTGCCAGCACCCCATCCAGGAGGCTGAATAATTCACCCCTCCACTTT. It yields the protein CASTPSRRLNNSPLHF.